One T cell receptor beta chain is described in this entry. Its antigen is not known. The study sampled nominally healthy donors, though unrecorded immune exposures were likely. PCR primers comprised 60 Vbeta and 13 Jbeta primers. Produced via immunoSEQ multiplex PCR; TCRdb's table is partial and in-frame only. The table gives around 29,000 clones; the top ten clones make up about 0.69% of it. The sample comes from a study of cytomegalovirus exposure and HLA in healthy donors. Study as a whole: Across 300 to 400 genotyped donors, about 86% landed in the Caucasian-associated ancestry cluster. Whole-study results and caveats: The investigators catalogued 164 TCR beta chains as cytomegalovirus-associated.

The receptor was isolated from a man aged 25-45 years in good health and CMV-seronegative. Sequencing was carried out using PBMCs.

The DNA for the CDR3 is TGTGCCAGCAGTAGGACAGGGGGCGATGAAAAACTGTTTTTT. It yields the protein CASSRTGGDEKLFF. This sequence joins TRBV25-1 and TRBJ1-4; 11 nucleotides line up with TRBD1. Trimming at V came to 5 bases and at J to 6 bases, leaving 2 bases not matched to a gene. Germline values: CDR1 MGHDK, CDR2 SYGVNS. The CDR3 has 14 amino acids.